This TCR beta chain is drawn from a study of blood T cell repertoires in COVID-19. About the research overall: Researchers got acute and convalescent COVID-19 samples from the United States, Italy and Spain. PBMCs, B-cell-depleted T cells, or T cells provided the cDNA or gDNA that made up the material.

CDR1 and CDR2 (germline): MDHEN, SYDVKM. Deletions cut 8 bases from V and 6 bases from J, with 13 bases between. The CDR3 loop spans 13 amino acids. Per the original data handling: Nucleated cell counts were estimated from reference gene primer amplification. Clones were read by immunoSEQ multiplex PCR, and TCRdb kept only the in-frame ones, dropping some. V and J calls and clone size are those listed in that table; D and trimming were worked out from the DNA. This table has around 100,000 clones, about 90% appearing once. This chain links TRBV28 with TRBJ2-2, with D perhaps TRBD2 (5 bases). The receptor was isolated from a human donor in a cohort sampled during active COVID-19. The sequencing sample was made of peripheral blood. In DNA form, the CDR3 reads TGTGCCAGCTCGGCGGGCGTCCCCGGGGAGCTGTTTTTT. Translating it yields CASSAGVPGELFF.